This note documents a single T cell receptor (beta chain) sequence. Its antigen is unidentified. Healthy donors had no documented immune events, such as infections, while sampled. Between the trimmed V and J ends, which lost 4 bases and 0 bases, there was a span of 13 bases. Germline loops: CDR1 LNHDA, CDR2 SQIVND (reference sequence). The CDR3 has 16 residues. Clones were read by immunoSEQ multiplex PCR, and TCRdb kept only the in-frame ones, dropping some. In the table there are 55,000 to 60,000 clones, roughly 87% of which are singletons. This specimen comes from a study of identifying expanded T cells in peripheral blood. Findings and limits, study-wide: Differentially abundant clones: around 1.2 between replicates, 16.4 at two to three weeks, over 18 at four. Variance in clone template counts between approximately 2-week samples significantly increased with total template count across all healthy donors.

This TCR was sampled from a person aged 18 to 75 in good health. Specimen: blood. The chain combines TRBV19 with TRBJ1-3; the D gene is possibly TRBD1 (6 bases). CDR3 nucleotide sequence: TGTGCCAGTAGTAGACCTGGACAGATCTCTGGAAACACCATATATTTT. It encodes CASSRPGQISGNTIYF. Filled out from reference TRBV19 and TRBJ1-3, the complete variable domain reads DGGITQSPKYLFRKEGQNVTLSCEQNLNHDAMYWYRQDPGQGLRLIYYSQIVNDFQKGDIAEGYSVSREKKESFPLTVTSAQKNPTAFYLCASSRPGQISGNTIYFGEGSWLTVV.